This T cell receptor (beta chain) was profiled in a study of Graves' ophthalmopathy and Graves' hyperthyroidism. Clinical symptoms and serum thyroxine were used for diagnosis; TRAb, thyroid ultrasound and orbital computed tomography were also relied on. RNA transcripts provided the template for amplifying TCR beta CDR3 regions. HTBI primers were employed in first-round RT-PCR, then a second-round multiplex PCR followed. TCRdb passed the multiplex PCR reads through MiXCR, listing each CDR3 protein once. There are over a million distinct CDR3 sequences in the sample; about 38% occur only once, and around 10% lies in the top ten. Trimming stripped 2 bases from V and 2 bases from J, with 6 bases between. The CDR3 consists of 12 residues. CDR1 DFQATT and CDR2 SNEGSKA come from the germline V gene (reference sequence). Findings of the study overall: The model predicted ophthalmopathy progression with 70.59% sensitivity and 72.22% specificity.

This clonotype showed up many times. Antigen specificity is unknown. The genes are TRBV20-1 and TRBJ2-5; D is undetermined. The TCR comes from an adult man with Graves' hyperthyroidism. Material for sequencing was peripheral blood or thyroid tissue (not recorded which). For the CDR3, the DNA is TGCAGTGCTAGAAGGATACAAGAGACCCAGTACTTC. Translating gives CSARRIQETQYF.